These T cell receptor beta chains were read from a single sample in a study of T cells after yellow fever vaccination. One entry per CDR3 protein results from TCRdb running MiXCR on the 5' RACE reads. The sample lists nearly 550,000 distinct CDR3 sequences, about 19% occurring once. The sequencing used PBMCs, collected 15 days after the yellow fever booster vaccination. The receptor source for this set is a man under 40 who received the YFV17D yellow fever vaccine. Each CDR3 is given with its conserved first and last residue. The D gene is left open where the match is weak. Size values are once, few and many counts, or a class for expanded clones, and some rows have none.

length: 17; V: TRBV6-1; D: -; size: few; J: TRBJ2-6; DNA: TGTGCCAGCAGCAACCCAAGGGCAGGGACTGGGGCCAACGTCCTGACTTTC; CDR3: CASSNPRAGTGANVLTF
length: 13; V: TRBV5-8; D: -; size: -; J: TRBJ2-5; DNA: TGTGCCAGCCTTCAGGACTATTATGAGACCCAGTACTTC; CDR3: CASLQDYYETQYF
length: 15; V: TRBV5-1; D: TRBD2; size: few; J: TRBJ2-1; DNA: TGCGCCAGTCAAGGGGCGGGAGAATTCCACAATGAGCAGTTCTTC; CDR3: CASQGAGEFHNEQFF
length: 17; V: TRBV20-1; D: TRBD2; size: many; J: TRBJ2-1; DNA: TGCAGTGCTCCTAGACTAGCGGGTCACACGACGGCCAATGAGCAGTTCTTC; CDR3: CSAPRLAGHTTANEQFF
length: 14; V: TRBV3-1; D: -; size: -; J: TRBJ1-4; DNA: TGTGCCAGCAGCCAAGTCGCGGGGGGCAAGGGGCTGTTTTTT; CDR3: CASSQVAGGKGLFF
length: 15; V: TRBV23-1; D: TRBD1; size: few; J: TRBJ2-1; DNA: TGCGCCGGCTCCCCCGAGACAGGGAGTATTGATGAGCAGTTCTTC; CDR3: CAGSPETGSIDEQFF
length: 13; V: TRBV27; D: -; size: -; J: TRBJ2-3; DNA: TGTGCCAGCAGTTTAATTTCCGGGGATACGCAGTATTTT; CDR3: CASSLISGDTQYF
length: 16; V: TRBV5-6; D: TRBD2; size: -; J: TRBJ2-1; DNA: TGTGCCAGCAGCTGGATCGAGCGGGAGGTCTACAATGAGCAGTTCTTC; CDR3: CASSWIEREVYNEQFF
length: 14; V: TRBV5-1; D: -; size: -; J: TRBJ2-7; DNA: TGCGCCAGCAGCTTAGAGGGTCCCCTCTACGAGCAGTACTTC; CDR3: CASSLEGPLYEQYF
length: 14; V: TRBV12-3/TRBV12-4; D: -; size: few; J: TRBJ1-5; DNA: TGTGCCAGCATTCTGGGCGGAAGCAATCAGCCCCAGCATTTT; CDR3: CASILGGSNQPQHF
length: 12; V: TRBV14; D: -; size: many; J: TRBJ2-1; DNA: TGTGCCAGCAGCCAGAAGGCTTCGGCTCCGTTCTTC; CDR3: CASSQKASAPFF
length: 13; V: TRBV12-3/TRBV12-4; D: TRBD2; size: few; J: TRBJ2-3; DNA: TGTGCCAGCAGCCCAAATTCGGGGGGGACGCAGTATTTT; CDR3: CASSPNSGGTQYF
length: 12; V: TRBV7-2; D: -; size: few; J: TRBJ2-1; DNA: TGTGCCAGCAGCTCGCAGGGGTATGAGCAGTTCTTC; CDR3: CASSSQGYEQFF
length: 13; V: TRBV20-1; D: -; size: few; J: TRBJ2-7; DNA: TGCAGTGCAGTGGGCGGCGCAACCTACGAGCAGTACTTC; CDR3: CSAVGGATYEQYF
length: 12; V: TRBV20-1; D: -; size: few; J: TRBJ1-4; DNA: TGCAGTGCTAGGGCTGACAGACCCGAACTGTTTTTT; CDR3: CSARADRPELFF
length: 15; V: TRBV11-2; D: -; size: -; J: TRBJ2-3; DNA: TGTGCCAGCAGCCAACGTTGGGGCCACACAGATACGCAGTATTTT; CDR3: CASSQRWGHTDTQYF
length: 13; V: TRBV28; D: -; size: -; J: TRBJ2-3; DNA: TGTGCCAGCAGTTTATTTGCCAGGCGTACGCAGTATTTT; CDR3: CASSLFARRTQYF
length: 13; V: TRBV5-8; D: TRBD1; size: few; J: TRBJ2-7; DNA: TGTGCCATCCCGGACAGGGGGAAATACGAGCAGTACTTC; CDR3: CAIPDRGKYEQYF
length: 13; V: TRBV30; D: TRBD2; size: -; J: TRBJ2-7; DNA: TGTGCCTGGAGTGACGGGAGGGCCTACGAGCAGTACTTC; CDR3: CAWSDGRAYEQYF
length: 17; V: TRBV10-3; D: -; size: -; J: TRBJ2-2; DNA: TGTGCCATCAGTGATGGGGTATCGGGGACGGGCACCGGGGAGCTGTTTTTT; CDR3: CAISDGVSGTGTGELFF
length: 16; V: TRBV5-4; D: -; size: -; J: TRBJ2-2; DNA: TGTGCCGGAAAAACCCTGACAGGCGACTTCACCGGGGAGCTGTTTTTT; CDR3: CAGKTLTGDFTGELFF
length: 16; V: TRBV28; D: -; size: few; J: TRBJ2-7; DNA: TGTGCCAGCAGTTTCCCCGTCGGCGGGTACTCCTACGAGCAGTACTTC; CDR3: CASSFPVGGYSYEQYF
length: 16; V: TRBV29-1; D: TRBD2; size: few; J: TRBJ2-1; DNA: TGCAGCGTGGAGGGGCTAGCGGATACTACCTACAATGAGCAGTTCTTC; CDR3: CSVEGLADTTYNEQFF
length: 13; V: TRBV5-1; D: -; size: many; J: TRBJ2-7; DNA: TGTGCCAGCAGCTTAGGCTACTCCTACGAGCAGTACTTC; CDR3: CASSLGYSYEQYF
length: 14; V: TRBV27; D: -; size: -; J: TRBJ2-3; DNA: TGTGCCAGCGGGGGGGCGACTAGCACAGATACGCAGTATTTT; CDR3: CASGGATSTDTQYF
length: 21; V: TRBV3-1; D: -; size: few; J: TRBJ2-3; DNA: TGTGCCAGCAGGCAAAACGGAGGGGGCGGGACGTACCCCTTGAGCACAGATACGCAGTATTTT; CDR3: CASRQNGGGGTYPLSTDTQYF
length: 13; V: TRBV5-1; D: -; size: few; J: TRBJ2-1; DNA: TGCGCCAGCAGCTTTGGGCACAGCAATGAGCAGTTCTTC; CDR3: CASSFGHSNEQFF
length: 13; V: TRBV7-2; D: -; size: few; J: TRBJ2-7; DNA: TGTGCCAGCAGCTTAAAAGTTTTCTACGAGCAGTACTTC; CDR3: CASSLKVFYEQYF
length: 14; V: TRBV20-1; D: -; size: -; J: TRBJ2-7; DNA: TGCAGTGCTAGGTGGGCCGGGGTTCTCTACGAGCAGTACTTC; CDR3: CSARWAGVLYEQYF
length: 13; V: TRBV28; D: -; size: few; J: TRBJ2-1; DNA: TGTGCCAGCAGATTACTAGTTAACAATGAGCAGTTCTTC; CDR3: CASRLLVNNEQFF
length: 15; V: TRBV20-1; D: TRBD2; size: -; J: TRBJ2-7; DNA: TGCAGTGCCCCCCGTAGCGGGAGCCCCCTCTACGAGCAGTACTTC; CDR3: CSAPRSGSPLYEQYF
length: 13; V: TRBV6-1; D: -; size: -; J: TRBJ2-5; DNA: TGTGCCAGCAGCCAGGCTTTAGGCCGGGCCCAGTACTTC; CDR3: CASSQALGRAQYF
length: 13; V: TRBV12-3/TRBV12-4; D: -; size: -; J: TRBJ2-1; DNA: TGTGCCAGCAGTCCCTCCCAGGGCGCCGGGCAGTTCTTC; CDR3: CASSPSQGAGQFF
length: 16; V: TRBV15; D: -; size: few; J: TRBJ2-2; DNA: TGTGCCACCAGAAACGGAGGGCTAGCGAACACCGGGGAGCTGTTTTTT; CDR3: CATRNGGLANTGELFF
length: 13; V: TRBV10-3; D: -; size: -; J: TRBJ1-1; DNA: TGTGCCATCAGGGAGACCCTTCCCACTGAAGCTTTCTTT; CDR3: CAIRETLPTEAFF
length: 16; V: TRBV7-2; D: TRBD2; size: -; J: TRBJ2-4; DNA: TGTGCCAGCAGCCTCGGACTAGCGGGGCCCAAAAACATTCAGTACTTC; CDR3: CASSLGLAGPKNIQYF
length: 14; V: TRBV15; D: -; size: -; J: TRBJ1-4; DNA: TGTGCCACCAGCAGAGACAGGGTTGGTGAAAAACTGTTTTTT; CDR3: CATSRDRVGEKLFF
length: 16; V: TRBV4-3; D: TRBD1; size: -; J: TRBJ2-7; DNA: TGCGCCAGCAGCCACTCCTGGACAGGGGAGAGGTACGAGCAGTACTTC; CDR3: CASSHSWTGERYEQYF
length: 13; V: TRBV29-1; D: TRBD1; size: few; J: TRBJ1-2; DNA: TGCAGCGTTCGGGCAGGGGGAGAGTATGGCTACACCTTC; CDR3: CSVRAGGEYGYTF
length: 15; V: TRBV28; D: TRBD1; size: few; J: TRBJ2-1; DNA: TGTGCCAGCAGTTTGGACAGGACCGTGTACAATGAGCAGTTCTTC; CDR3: CASSLDRTVYNEQFF
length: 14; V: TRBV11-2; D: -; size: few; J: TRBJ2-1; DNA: TGTGCCAGCAGAAATTGGCGGGAAAACAATGAGCAGTTCTTC; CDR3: CASRNWRENNEQFF
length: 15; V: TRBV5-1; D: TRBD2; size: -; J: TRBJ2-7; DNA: TGCGCCAGCAGCTTGCACCTAGCGGACTTGTCCGAGCAGTACTTC; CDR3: CASSLHLADLSEQYF
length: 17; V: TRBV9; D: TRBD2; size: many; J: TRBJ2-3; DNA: TGTGCCAGCAGCGTAGGACCAGCGGGAGCAAGCAGAGATACGCAGTATTTT; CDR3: CASSVGPAGASRDTQYF
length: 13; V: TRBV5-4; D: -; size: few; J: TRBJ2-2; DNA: TGTGCCAGCAGCAAGGAGGTCACCGGGGAGCTGTTTTTT; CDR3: CASSKEVTGELFF
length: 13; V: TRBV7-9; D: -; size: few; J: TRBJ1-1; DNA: TGTGCCAGCAGCTCCAAAGCGGGAACTGAAGCTTTCTTT; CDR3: CASSSKAGTEAFF
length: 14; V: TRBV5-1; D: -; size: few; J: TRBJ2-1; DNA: TGCGCCAGCAGCAAAGAGCAACAGGGAAATGAGCAGTTCTTC; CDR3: CASSKEQQGNEQFF
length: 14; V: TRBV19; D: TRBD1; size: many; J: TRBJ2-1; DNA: TGTGCCAGTAAGGGGGACAGGCTTAGGAATGAGCAGTTCTTC; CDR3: CASKGDRLRNEQFF
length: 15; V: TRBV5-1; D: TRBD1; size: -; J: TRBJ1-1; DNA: TGCGCCAGCAGAGCAGCCCGGGACAGGGGAACTGAAGCTTTCTTT; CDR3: CASRAARDRGTEAFF
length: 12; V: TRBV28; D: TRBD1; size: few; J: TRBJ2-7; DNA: TGTGCCAGCAGCCCCAGACAGGGGTGGCAGTACTTC; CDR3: CASSPRQGWQYF